Presented here are 22 T cell receptor beta chains from one specimen sequenced in a study of blood T cell repertoires in COVID-19. TCRdb's copy holds only in-frame clones and misses some; the assay was immunoSEQ multiplex PCR. The sample lists roughly 290,000 clones; about 89% were seen once. Sequencing was done on a sample of peripheral blood. The receptors stem from a woman aged 45-59 years who had recovered from COVID-19.

The rearrangement joins TRBV9 to TRBJ2-5, with D possibly being TRBD1 (5 bases). The CDR3 sequence is 13 residues long. Germline V gene data show CDR1 as SGDLS and CDR2 as YYNGEE. V gave up 0 bases and J gave up 4 bases, with 7 bases separating them. CDR3 nucleotide sequence: TGTGCCAGCAGCGTAGTGGGGCTAGAGACCCAGTACTTC. It encodes CASSVVGLETQYF. The whole variable domain, filled in from reference TRBV9 and TRBJ2-5, reads DSGVTQTPKHLITATGQRVTLRCSPRSGDLSVYWYQQSLDQGLQFLIQYYNGEERAKGNILERFSAQQFPDLHSELNLSSLELGDSALYFCASSVVGLETQYFGPGTRLLVL.

This clone has just a few counts. The CDR3, as DNA: TGTGCCAGCTACCGACTCGTTTCGGGTGAGCAGTTCTTC. The encoded protein is CASYRLVSGEQFF. J is TRBJ2-1 and V is TRBV2; D is ambiguous. The CDR3 runs to 13 residues. Germline V gives CDR1 SNHLY, CDR2 FYNNEI. The V end was cut by 8 bases, the J end by 9 bases, with 17 bases between.

The chain is built from TRBV30 and TRBJ2-2; TRBD2 matches at 7 bases. V shed 3 bases and J 0 bases; nucleotides not matched to a gene: 7. Germline V gene data show CDR1 as GTSNPN and CDR2 as SVGIG (reference sequence). The CDR3 spans 16 residues. The CDR3 sequence: CAWRRGFHANTGELFF. CDR3 DNA: TGTGCCTGGAGGCGGGGGTTTCACGCGAACACCGGGGAGCTGTTTTTT.

This sequence joins TRBV5-1 and TRBJ1-1, with 9 bases that match TRBD1. Germline assignment: CDR1 SGHRS and CDR2 YFSETQ. The CDR3 consists of 15 residues. The V and J ends lost 5 bases and 0 bases, in that order; junction bases with no gene match: 5. This chain's CDR3 is CASRLQGALNTEAFF. The CDR3, as DNA: TGCGCCAGCAGGTTACAGGGGGCTCTGAACACTGAAGCTTTCTTT.

The rearrangement links TRBV24-1 to TRBJ1-2; D gene uncertain. Deletions cut 4 bases from V and 4 bases from J, with 12 bases between. The germline gives CDR1 KGHDR, CDR2 SFDVKD. There are 14 residues in the CDR3. Here the CDR3 DNA reads TGTGCCACCAGTGACACAGCTTACACCTATGGCTACACCTTC. Translating it yields CATSDTAYTYGYTF.

This clone was observed once. The genes are TRBV3-1 (or the pseudogene TRBV3-2) and TRBJ1-5; 8 bases align to TRBD1. The CDR3 is made up of 14 amino acids. Germline values: CDR1 LGHDT, CDR2 YNNKEL (reference sequence). V dropped 3 bases and J dropped 6; count of bases not matched to a gene: 4. The CDR3 sequence is CASSHQGAVQPQHF. The CDR3 DNA is TGTGCCAGCAGCCATCAGGGGGCCGTTCAGCCCCAGCATTTT.

The CDR3 DNA follows: TGTGCCAGCAGTTTATTTTTAGCAGGGGTGAGTCAGCCCCAGCATTTT. Its protein is CASSLFLAGVSQPQHF. The rearrangement uses TRBV28 and TRBJ1-5; D is perhaps TRBD1 (6 bases). V was cut by 1 base and J by 6 bases, with 16 bases left in between. Germline V CDR1 and CDR2: MDHEN, SYDVKM. This CDR3 is 16 amino acids long.

The chain uses TRBV23-1 and TRBJ2-7; TRBD2 might be the D (6 bases). Being an ORF, TRBV23-1 has a function that is uncertain. The CDR3 is made up of 14 amino acids. V lost 2 bases and J lost 3, with 11 bases in between. CDR3 protein: CASSQNGRIYEQYF. The CDR3 DNA sequence: TGCGCCAGCAGTCAAAACGGGAGAATCTACGAGCAGTACTTC.

The chain links TRBV18 to TRBJ2-3; TRBD2 matches at 7 bases. CDR1 and CDR2 from the germline V gene are KGHSH and LQKENI. The junction had 12 bases not matched to a gene; V was cut back by 3 bases and J by 6 bases. This CDR3 has 16 amino acids. Here the CDR3 DNA reads TGTGCCAGCTCACCCCGTGGGGCCCAGGGAGGGGATACGCAGTATTTT. The encoded protein is CASSPRGAQGGDTQYF.

The rearrangement joins TRBV14 to TRBJ2-7; 13 nucleotides align to TRBD2. The CDR3 loop spans 14 amino acids. CDR1 and CDR2 from the germline V gene are SGHDN and FVKESK. The ends lost 11 bases at V and 4 bases at J; junction bases unmatched: 8. CDR3 in DNA: TGTGCCTCTAGGGGACTAGCGGGATCTTACGAGCAGTACTTC. This gives the protein CASRGLAGSYEQYF.

This chain connects TRBV29-1 to TRBJ2-2; TRBD2 is a possible D gene (6 bases). Looked up from germline, CDR1 is SQVTM and CDR2 is ANQGSEA. The CDR3 consists of 12 residues. The V gene lost 6 bases and the J gene lost 4 bases, with 9 bases spanning the gap. CDR3 coding DNA: TGCAGCGTGACTAGTGGCACCGGGGAGCTGTTTTTT. Amino acids: CSVTSGTGELFF.

The V and J genes are TRBV24-1 and TRBJ2-5, with TRBD2 as a possible D gene (6 bases). With 0 bases removed from V and 4 bases from J, the gap between germline ends came to 11 bases. The CDR3 length is 15 residues. Germline loops: CDR1 KGHDR, CDR2 SFDVKD. This chain's CDR3 is CATSDLGGSRETQYF. DNA for the CDR3: TGTGCCACCAGTGATTTGGGGGGGTCCCGAGAGACCCAGTACTTC.

The chain recombines TRBV7-2 with TRBJ2-1; TRBD2 matches at 10 bases. Looked up from germline, CDR1 is SGHTA and CDR2 is FQGNSA. The CDR3 is made up of 16 amino acids. Germline trimming cut 3 bases from V and 8 bases from J; bases unmatched to any gene: 10. The CDR3 protein is CASSLVGTSVFDEQFF. The CDR3 region has the DNA TGTGCCAGCAGCTTGGTAGGGACTAGCGTATTCGATGAGCAGTTCTTC.

This clone was counted at least ten times. The same CDR3 also results from other DNA sequences found in this sample. The chain recombines TRBV3-1 (or the pseudogene TRBV3-2) with TRBJ1-5, with a weak D call TRBD1 (6 bases). Germline loops: CDR1 LGHDT, CDR2 YNNKEL (reference sequence). The V and J ends lost 6 bases and 7 bases respectively, with 19 bases between them. The CDR3 spans 15 residues. CDR3: CASSRGGASGQPQHF. CDR3 nucleotide sequence: TGTGCCAGCAGTCGGGGGGGGGCGAGTGGGCAGCCCCAGCATTTT.

This chain joins TRBV19 and TRBJ2-5, with a possible D match to TRBD2 (7 bases). Germline V CDR1 and CDR2: LNHDA, SQIVND (reference sequence). Trimming cost V 5 bases and J 0 bases, with 10 bases left between them. The CDR3 has 14 residues. CDR3 nucleotide sequence: TGTGCCAGTAGTCCCGGGGGGCACCAAGAGACCCAGTACTTC. Its translation: CASSPGGHQETQYF.

In this sample, this clone turned up once. The chain uses TRBV7-2 and TRBJ2-1, with D possibly TRBD2 on 5 matching bases. The CDR3 extends over 16 amino acids. V shed 4 bases and J shed 4 bases, with 17 bases lying between them. Germline CDR1 SGHTA, CDR2 FQGNSA. The CDR3 DNA reads as TGTGCCAGCAGCTCAATCAGCGGAAGCCCTTACAATGAGCAGTTCTTC. Translating it yields CASSSISGSPYNEQFF.

This chain uses TRBV27 with TRBJ1-3, with 9 bases lining up with TRBD1. Germline assignment: CDR1 MNHEY and CDR2 SMNVEV (reference sequence). J lost 2 bases, V lost 0 bases, and 5 bases had no gene match. The CDR3 is 17 amino acids. The CDR3 loop reads CASSLSWDREPGNTIYF. The DNA for the CDR3 is TGTGCCAGCAGTTTATCTTGGGACAGGGAACCTGGAAACACCATATATTTT.

This chain joins TRBV7-9 and TRBJ2-5; the match to TRBD2 covers 11 bases. CDR1 and CDR2 (germline): SEHNR, FQNEAQ (reference sequence). The V segment lost 5 bases and the J segment 4 bases; nucleotides outside the gene matches: 3. The CDR3 spans 14 residues. Here the CDR3 reads CASSRTSGGETQYF. The DNA for the CDR3 is TGTGCCAGCAGCCGTACTAGCGGGGGAGAGACCCAGTACTTC.

The chain is built from TRBV11-2 and TRBJ2-7; perhaps TRBD2 as D (5 bases). V lost 2 bases, J lost 4 bases, and 24 bases lay in between. The germline V gene has CDR1 SGHAT and CDR2 FQNNGV. The CDR3 is 18 residues long. CDR3 nucleotides: TGTGCCAGCAGCTTAAGAGTAGTGGGAAGCGGAACATCATACGAGCAGTACTTC. Translating it yields CASSLRVVGSGTSYEQYF.

The gene calls are TRBV7-2 and TRBJ2-5, with D uncertain. V lost 5 bases to trimming and J lost 6 bases, with 10 bases between them. Germline V gives CDR1 SGHTA, CDR2 FQGNSA. The CDR3 consists of 12 residues. The CDR3 region is CASSPREQTQYF. CDR3 sequence (DNA): TGTGCCAGCAGCCCCCGTGAGCAGACCCAGTACTTC.

In DNA form, the CDR3 reads TGTGCCAGCAGCCGGAAAACAGGGGGCGGAGGGGAAAAACTGTTTTTT. Protein: CASSRKTGGGGEKLFF. This chain connects TRBV7-2 to TRBJ1-4; 9 bases fit TRBD1. The germline V gene has CDR1 SGHTA and CDR2 FQGNSA. The junction had 12 bases not matched to a gene; V was cut back by 5 bases and J by 8 bases. The CDR3 spans 16 residues. The full variable domain, rest sourced from reference TRBV7-2 and TRBJ1-4, is GAGVSQSPSNKVTEKGKDVELRCDPISGHTALYWYRQSLGQGLEFLIYFQGNSAPDKSGLPSDRFSAERTGGSVSTLTIQRTQQEDSAVYLCASSRKTGGGGEKLFFGSGTQLSVL.

J is TRBJ1-2 and V is TRBV13; no clear D. Germline V gives CDR1 PRHDT, CDR2 FYEKMQ (reference sequence). CDR3 length: 13 residues. V was trimmed by 0 bases and J by 3 bases, leaving 5 bases between them. The CDR3 region is CASSLGVDYGYTF. The CDR3 coding sequence is TGTGCCAGCAGCTTAGGCGTTGACTATGGCTACACCTTC.